The 11 T cell receptor beta chains listed next were all sequenced from one sample in a study of regulatory T cells in long-lasting Graves disease (dated by TCRdb to the early 2020s). Library method: multiplex PCR. Reads for this sample came from an Illumina HiSeq 4000. iRepertoire HTBI primers and Arm-PCR amplification of CDR3 regions were used to construct TCR beta libraries. The raw public data were reprocessed by TCRdb itself: fastp quality trimming at Q25, MiXCR clonotype calling, in-frame beta chains only. CDR3 protein duplicates are merged, each entry listing the most common genes and DNA. This sample holds some 410,000 distinct CDR3 sequences; about 16% were observed only once. The top ten hold over 8.5% of the sample. In the paper's terms, the time point label means: newly diagnosed GD, antithyroid drugs for less than 3 months. For both TCR sequencing and RNA sequencing, RNA was extracted from PBMCs in TRIzol.

Another study also made use of these data, one on T cells in Graves' hyperthyroidism and ophthalmopathy.

Sequenced material: peripheral blood mononuclear cells (PBMCs), taken at new diagnosis, from a patient treated with antithyroid drugs. All receptors derive from a woman in her twenties or thirties with Graves disease. Donor details come from another sample of the same person, matched by shared clones.

Concerning this clonotype itself: A read error may explain this, as a much larger clone is one base away. This chain links TRBV7-2 with TRBJ2-7; TRBD1 matches 10 bases. The germline V gene encodes CDR1 SGHTA and CDR2 FQGNSA. This CDR3 region has 15 residues. V shed 1 base and J 7 bases; nucleotides not matched to a gene: 7. Written as DNA, the CDR3 is TGTGCCAGCAGCTTAGAGACAGGGGGCGGGGATGAGCAGTACTTC. Its protein product is CASSLETGGGDEQYF.

This clonotype showed up just a few times. A much larger clone differs from this one at a single base, so this may be a read error. The genes are TRBV11-2 and TRBJ2-7; a weak D match, TRBD2 (6 bases). CDR1 and CDR2 (germline): SGHAT, FQNNGV. This CDR3 contains 15 residues. V was cut by 8 bases and J by 0 bases, with 17 bases left in between. CDR3 sequence: CASGWGDGSSYEQYF. For the CDR3, the DNA is TGTGCCAGCGGCTGGGGGGACGGAAGCTCCTACGAGCAGTACTTC. The variable domain in full, with the rest retrieved from reference TRBV11-2 and TRBJ2-7, is EAGVAQSPRYKIIEKRQSVAFWCNPISGHATLYWYQQILGQGPKLLIQFQNNGVVDDSQLPKDRFSAERLKGVDSTLKIQPAKLEDSAVYLCASGWGDGSSYEQYFGPGTRLTVT.

This chain joins TRBV4-2 and TRBJ2-1, with TRBD2 matching 11 bases. This CDR3 has 19 amino acids. From germline, CDR1 is LGHNA and CDR2 YNFKEQ. The junction had 9 bases not matched to a gene; V was cut back by 2 bases and J by 0 bases. CDR3 nucleotides: TGTGCCAGCAGCCAATCAATAGCGGGAGGGGAAAGCTCCTACAATGAGCAGTTCTTC. Amino acid sequence: CASSQSIAGGESSYNEQFF.

This clonotype came up many times. This rearrangement joins TRBV6-2 or TRBV6-3 to TRBJ2-7; D could derive from TRBD1 or TRBD2 (5 bases each). V was clipped by 7 bases and J by 4 bases, with 20 bases between them. In germline, CDR1 is MNHEY, CDR2 SVGEGT. The CDR3 runs to 15 residues. In nucleotides, the CDR3 is TGTGCCAGCATCTTCGAGGGAGCTGGGGCGTACGAGCAGTACTTC. This sequence encodes CASIFEGAGAYEQYF.

This clonotype came up a few times. The chain links TRBV6-1 to TRBJ2-1; 11 positions agree with TRBD1. Germline V CDR1 and CDR2: MNHNS, SASEGT. CDR3 length: 18 residues. V shed 5 bases and J 2 bases; nucleotides not matched to a gene: 11. This CDR3 is CASSRSSPGQGAYNEQFF. The CDR3 nucleotides read TGTGCCAGCAGTCGCTCCTCCCCGGGACAGGGGGCCTACAATGAGCAGTTCTTC.

V and J are TRBV7-9 and TRBJ2-3; D remains ambiguous. The CDR3 sequence is 13 residues long. The germline gives CDR1 SEHNR, CDR2 FQNEAQ (reference sequence). Trimming stripped 1 base from V and 14 bases from J, with 16 bases between. CDR3: CASSLGGRRRRYF. For the CDR3, the DNA is TGTGCCAGCAGCTTAGGAGGTAGGCGCCGGAGGTATTTT.

Concerning this clonotype itself: Sequence at one end of the junction differs from germline and may be a read error. V gene TRBV20-1 combines with J gene TRBJ2-1; D is undetermined. The CDR3 spans 14 residues. Germline V lookup: CDR1 DFQATT, CDR2 SNEGSKA (reference sequence). The CDR3 DNA sequence: TGCAGTGCTCAGCTAGATACGACCTACAATGATCAGTTCTTC. Translation: CSAQLDTTYNDQFF.

This clonotype was recorded many times. The CDR3 bases are TGTGCCAGCAGTAACCCCCGGGGAGGGGTTGCCTACGAGCAGTACTTC. It encodes CASSNPRGGVAYEQYF. The chain combines TRBV28 with TRBJ2-7, with 7 bases lining up with TRBD2. Trimming cost V 5 bases and J 2 bases; bases outside gene matches: 12. CDR3 size: 16 residues. Germline lookup yields CDR1 MDHEN and CDR2 SYDVKM.

The CDR3 sequence: CASRPGGLNYGYTF. The CDR3 nucleotides read TGTGCCAGCAGACCAGGGGGGTTGAACTATGGCTACACCTTC. The chain links TRBV6-1 to TRBJ1-2, with 7 bases matching TRBD1. Germline values: CDR1 MNHNS, CDR2 SASEGT. There are 14 residues in the CDR3. After removal of 6 bases from V and 2 bases from J, the junction contained 6 bases not matched to a gene.

This clonotype was found a few times. A read error may explain this, as a much larger clone is one base away. CDR3 loop: CASSLTANQPRHF. The CDR3 nucleotides are TGTGCCAGCAGCTTGACAGCGAATCAGCCCCGGCATTTT. The rearrangement joins TRBV7-3 to TRBJ1-5; tentatively, D is TRBD1 (5 bases). The CDR3 covers 13 residues. Germline V gives CDR1 SGHTA, CDR2 FQGTGA.

This clonotype was seen ten or more times. The chain joins TRBV18 to TRBJ2-7; TRBD2 aligns across 7 bases. The CDR3 has 15 residues. After removal of 6 bases from V and 6 bases from J, the junction contained 14 bases not matched to a gene. The germline V gene encodes CDR1 KGHSH and CDR2 LQKENI. CDR3 residues: CASSRDYISPAEQYF. For the CDR3, the DNA is TGTGCCAGCTCCCGGGACTATATCTCTCCAGCCGAGCAGTACTTC.